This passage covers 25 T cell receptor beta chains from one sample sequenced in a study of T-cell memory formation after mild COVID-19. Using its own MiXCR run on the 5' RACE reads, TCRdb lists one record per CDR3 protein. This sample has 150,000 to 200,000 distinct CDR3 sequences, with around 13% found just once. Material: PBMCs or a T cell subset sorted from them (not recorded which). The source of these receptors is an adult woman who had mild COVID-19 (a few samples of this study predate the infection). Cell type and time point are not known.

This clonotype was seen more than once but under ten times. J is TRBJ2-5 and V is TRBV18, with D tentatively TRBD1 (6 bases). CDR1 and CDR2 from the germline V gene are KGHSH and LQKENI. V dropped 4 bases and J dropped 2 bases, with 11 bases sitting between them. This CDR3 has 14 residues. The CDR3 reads CASSRLRGQETQYF. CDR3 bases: TGTGCCAGCTCACGTCTCAGGGGACAAGAGACCCAGTACTTC. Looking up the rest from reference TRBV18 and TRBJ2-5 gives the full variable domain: NAGVMQNPRHLVRRRGQEARLRCSPMKGHSHVYWYRQLPEEGLKFMVYLQKENIIDESGMPKERFSAEFPKEGPSILRIQQVVRGDSAAYFCASSRLRGQETQYFGPGTRLLVL.

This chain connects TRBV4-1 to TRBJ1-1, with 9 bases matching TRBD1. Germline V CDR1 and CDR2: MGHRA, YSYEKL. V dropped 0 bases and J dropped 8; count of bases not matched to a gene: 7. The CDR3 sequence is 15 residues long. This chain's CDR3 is CASSQDGVQGAEAFF. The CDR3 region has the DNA TGCGCCAGCAGCCAAGATGGGGTACAGGGGGCGGAAGCTTTCTTT.

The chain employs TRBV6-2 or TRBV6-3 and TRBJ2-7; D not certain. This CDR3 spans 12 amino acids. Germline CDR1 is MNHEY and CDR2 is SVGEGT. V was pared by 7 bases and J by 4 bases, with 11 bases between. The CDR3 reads CASTHASYEQYF. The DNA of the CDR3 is TGTGCCAGCACGCACGCCAGTTACGAGCAGTACTTC.

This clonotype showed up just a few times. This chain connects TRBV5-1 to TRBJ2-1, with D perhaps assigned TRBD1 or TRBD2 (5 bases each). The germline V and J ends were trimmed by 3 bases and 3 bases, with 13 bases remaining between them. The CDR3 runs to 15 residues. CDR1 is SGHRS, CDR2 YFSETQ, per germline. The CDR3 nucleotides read TGCGCCAGCAGCTCTTTTGGGGACGTCTACAATGAGCAGTTCTTC. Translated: CASSSFGDVYNEQFF.

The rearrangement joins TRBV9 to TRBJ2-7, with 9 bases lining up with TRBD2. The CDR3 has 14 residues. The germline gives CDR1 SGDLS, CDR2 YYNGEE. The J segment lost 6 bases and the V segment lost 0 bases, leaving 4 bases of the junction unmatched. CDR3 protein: CASSVEGGRAEQYF. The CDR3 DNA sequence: TGTGCCAGCAGCGTAGAGGGCGGGAGGGCCGAGCAGTACTTC. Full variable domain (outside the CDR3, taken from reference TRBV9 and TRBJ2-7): DSGVTQTPKHLITATGQRVTLRCSPRSGDLSVYWYQQSLDQGLQFLIQYYNGEERAKGNILERFSAQQFPDLHSELNLSSLELGDSALYFCASSVEGGRAEQYFGPGTRLTVT.

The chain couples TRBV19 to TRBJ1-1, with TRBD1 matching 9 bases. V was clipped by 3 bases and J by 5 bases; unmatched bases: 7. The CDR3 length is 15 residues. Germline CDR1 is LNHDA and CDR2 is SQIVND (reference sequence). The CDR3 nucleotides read TGTGCCAGTAGTATTTCCGGGACAGGGTCTACTGAAGCTTTCTTT. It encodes CASSISGTGSTEAFF.

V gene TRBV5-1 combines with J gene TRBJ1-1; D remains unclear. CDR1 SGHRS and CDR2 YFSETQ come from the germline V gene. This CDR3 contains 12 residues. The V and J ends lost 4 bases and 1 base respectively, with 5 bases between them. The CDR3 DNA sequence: TGCGCCAGCAGCCCAGGGAACACTGAAGCTTTCTTT. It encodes CASSPGNTEAFF.

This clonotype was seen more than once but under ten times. CDR3 sequence (DNA): TGTGCCACCAGTGGAGCAAGCTCCTACAATGAGCAGTTCTTC. Translated, it gives CATSGASSYNEQFF. This chain connects TRBV24-1 to TRBJ2-1; D unresolved. The CDR3 is made up of 14 amino acids. The V gene's germline CDR1 is KGHDR and CDR2 SFDVKD. Trimming took off 5 bases at V and 0 bases at J, with 7 bases between the two ends.

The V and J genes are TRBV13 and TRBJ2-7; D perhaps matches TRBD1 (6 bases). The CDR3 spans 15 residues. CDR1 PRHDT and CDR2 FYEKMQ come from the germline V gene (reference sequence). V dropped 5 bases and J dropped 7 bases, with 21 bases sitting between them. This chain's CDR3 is CASSPGPPRGGEQYF. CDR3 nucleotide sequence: TGTGCCAGCAGCCCGGGGCCCCCCAGGGGTGGTGAGCAGTACTTC.

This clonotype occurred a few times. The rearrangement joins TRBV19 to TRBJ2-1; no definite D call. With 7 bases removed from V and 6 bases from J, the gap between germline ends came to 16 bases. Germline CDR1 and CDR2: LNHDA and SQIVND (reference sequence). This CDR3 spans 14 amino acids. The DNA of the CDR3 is TGTGCCAGTACCTGGGCCTCATCCACCAATGAGCAGTTCTTC. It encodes CASTWASSTNEQFF.

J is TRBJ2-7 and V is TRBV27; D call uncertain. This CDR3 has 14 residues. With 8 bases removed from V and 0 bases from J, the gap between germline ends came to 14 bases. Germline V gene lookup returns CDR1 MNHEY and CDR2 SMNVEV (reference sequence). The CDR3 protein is CASSIGQFSYEQYF. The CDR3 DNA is TGTGCCAGCTCGATTGGGCAGTTCTCCTACGAGCAGTACTTC.

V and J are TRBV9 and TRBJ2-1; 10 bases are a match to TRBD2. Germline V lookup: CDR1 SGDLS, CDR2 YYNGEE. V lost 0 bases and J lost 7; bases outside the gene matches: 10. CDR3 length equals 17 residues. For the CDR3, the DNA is TGTGCCAGCAGCGTAGTGGAAGCGGGAGGGCAACGGAATGAGCAGTTCTTC. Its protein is CASSVVEAGGQRNEQFF. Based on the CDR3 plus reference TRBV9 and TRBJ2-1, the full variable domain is DSGVTQTPKHLITATGQRVTLRCSPRSGDLSVYWYQQSLDQGLQFLIQYYNGEERAKGNILERFSAQQFPDLHSELNLSSLELGDSALYFCASSVVEAGGQRNEQFFGPGTRLTVL.

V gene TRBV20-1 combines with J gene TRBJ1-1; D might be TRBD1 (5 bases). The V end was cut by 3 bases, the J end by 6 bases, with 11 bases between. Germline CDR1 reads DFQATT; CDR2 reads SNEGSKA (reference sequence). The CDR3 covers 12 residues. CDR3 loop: CSASDDSAEAFF. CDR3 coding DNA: TGCAGTGCTAGTGACGACAGTGCTGAAGCTTTCTTT.

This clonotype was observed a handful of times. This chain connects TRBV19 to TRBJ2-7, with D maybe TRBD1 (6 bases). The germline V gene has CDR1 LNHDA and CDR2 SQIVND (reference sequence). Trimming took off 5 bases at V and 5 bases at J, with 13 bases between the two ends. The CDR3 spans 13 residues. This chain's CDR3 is CASSVDSGNEQYF. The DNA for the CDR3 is TGTGCCAGTAGTGTGGACAGCGGCAACGAGCAGTACTTC.

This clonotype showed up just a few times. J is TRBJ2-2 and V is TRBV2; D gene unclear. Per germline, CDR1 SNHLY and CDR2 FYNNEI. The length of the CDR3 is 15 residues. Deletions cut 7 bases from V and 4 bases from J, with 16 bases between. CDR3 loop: CASKVERALTGELFF. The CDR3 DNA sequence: TGTGCCAGCAAGGTAGAAAGGGCCCTCACCGGGGAGCTGTTTTTT.

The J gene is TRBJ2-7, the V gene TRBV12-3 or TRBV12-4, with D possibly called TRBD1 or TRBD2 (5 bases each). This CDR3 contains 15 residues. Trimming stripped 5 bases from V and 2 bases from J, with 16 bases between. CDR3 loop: CASSRAMGVTYEQYF. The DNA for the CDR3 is TGTGCCAGCAGTCGCGCGATGGGGGTGACCTACGAGCAGTACTTC.

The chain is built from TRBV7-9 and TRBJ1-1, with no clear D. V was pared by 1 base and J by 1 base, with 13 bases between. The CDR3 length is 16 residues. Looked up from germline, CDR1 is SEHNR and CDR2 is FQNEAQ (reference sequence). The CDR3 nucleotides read TGTGCCAGCAGCTTAGGTTTCAGGTTCGCGAACACTGAAGCTTTCTTT. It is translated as CASSLGFRFANTEAFF.

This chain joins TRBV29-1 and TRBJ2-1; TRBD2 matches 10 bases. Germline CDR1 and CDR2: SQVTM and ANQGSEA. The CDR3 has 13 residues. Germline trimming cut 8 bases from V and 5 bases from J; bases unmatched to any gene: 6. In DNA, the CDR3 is TGCAGCATGAGGGGACTAGCGAACAATGAGCAGTTCTTC. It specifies CSMRGLANNEQFF.

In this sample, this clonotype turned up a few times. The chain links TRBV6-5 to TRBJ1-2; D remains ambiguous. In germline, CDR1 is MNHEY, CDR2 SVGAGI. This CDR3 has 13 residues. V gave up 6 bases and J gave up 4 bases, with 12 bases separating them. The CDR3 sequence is CASRDGSIYGYTF. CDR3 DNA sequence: TGTGCCAGCAGGGACGGATCCATCTATGGCTACACCTTC.

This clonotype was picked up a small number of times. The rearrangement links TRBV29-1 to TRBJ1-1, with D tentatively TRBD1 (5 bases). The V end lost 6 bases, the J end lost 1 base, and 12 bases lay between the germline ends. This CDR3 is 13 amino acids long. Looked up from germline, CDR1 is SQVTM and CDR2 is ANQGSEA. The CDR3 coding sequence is TGCAGCGTCGCTAGGCAGGGGAACACTGAAGCTTTCTTT. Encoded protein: CSVARQGNTEAFF.

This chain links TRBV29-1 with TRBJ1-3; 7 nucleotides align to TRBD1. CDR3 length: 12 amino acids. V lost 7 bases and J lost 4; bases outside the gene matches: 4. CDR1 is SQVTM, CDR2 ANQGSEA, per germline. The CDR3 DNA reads TGCAGCGCCCAGGGGGTCGGAAACACCATATATTTT. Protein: CSAQGVGNTIYF.

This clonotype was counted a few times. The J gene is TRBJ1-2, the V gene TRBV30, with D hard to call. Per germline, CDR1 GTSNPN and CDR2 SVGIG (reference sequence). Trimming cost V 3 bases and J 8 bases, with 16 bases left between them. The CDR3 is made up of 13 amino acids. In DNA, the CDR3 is TGTGCCTGGAGCCCACAAACGGGTCGGGGCTACACCTTC. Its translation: CAWSPQTGRGYTF.

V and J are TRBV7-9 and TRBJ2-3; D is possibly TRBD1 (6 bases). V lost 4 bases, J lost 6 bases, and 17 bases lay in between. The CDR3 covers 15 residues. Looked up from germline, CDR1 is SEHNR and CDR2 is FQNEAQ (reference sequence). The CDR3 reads CASSSTGSQWDTQYF. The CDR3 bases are TGTGCCAGCAGCTCGACAGGCTCCCAGTGGGATACGCAGTATTTT. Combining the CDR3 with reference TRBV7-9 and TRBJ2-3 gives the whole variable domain DTGVSQNPRHKITKRGQNVTFRCDPISEHNRLYWYRQTLGQGPEFLTYFQNEAQLEKSRLLSDRFSAERPKGSFSTLEIQRTEQGDSAMYLCASSSTGSQWDTQYFGPGTRLTVL.

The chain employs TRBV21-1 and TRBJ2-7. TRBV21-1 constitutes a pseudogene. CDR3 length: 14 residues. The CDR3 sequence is CASTTQGAFYEQYF. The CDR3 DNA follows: TGTGCCAGCACCACACAGGGAGCCTTCTACGAGCAGTACTTC.

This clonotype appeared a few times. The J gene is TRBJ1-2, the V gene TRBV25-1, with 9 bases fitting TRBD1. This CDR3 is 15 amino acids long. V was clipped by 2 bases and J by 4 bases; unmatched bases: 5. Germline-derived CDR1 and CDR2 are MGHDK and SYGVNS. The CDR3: CASSEPGQGLYGYTF. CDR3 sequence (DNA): TGTGCCAGCAGTGAACCCGGACAGGGGCTCTATGGCTACACCTTC.